The 30 T cell receptor beta chains reported below all come from one sample, sequenced in a study of CD8 T cells in ankylosing spondylitis. TCRdb fed the 5' RACE reads into MiXCR, producing one record per CDR3 protein. Here the sample spans roughly 160,000 distinct CDR3 sequences, 11% being singletons. The sequenced material came from blood, either unsorted or a sorted T cell fraction (not recorded which). Receptors were obtained from a male donor with ankylosing spondylitis or in good health (not recorded which).

The chain employs TRBV12-3 or TRBV12-4 and TRBJ2-3, with D tentatively TRBD2 (5 bases). The CDR3 is 14 residues long. The V end lost 5 bases, the J end lost 6 bases, and 15 bases lay between the germline ends. CDR3 in amino acids: CASSLDSLGDTQYF. The CDR3 DNA reads as TGTGCCAGCAGTCTGGACTCCTTGGGGGATACGCAGTATTTT.

This clonotype showed up many times. This chain links TRBV19 with TRBJ2-1; 13 bases fit TRBD2. CDR1 is LNHDA, CDR2 SQIVND, per germline (reference sequence). The V and J ends lost 9 bases and 5 bases, in that order; junction bases with no gene match: 13. The CDR3 runs to 17 residues. CDR3 sequence reads: CASGLAGELGTDNEQFF. Written as DNA, the CDR3 is TGTGCCAGCGGACTAGCGGGAGAGCTTGGCACGGACAATGAGCAGTTCTTC.

A few counts support this clonotype. This chain joins TRBV12-3 or TRBV12-4 and TRBJ1-2; 7 bases are shared with TRBD1. Unmatched junction bases numbered 7, after V lost 8 bases and J lost 7 bases. This CDR3 has 12 amino acids. CDR3 sequence: CASHWTGRGYTF. CDR3 in DNA: TGTGCCAGCCATTGGACAGGCCGTGGCTACACCTTC.

This clonotype was counted at least ten times. The genes are TRBV24-1 and TRBJ2-1; D is undetermined. Germline V gene data show CDR1 as KGHDR and CDR2 as SFDVKD. V was cut by 4 bases and J by 2 bases, with 11 bases left in between. The CDR3 has 15 amino acids. DNA for the CDR3: TGTGCCACCAGTGACGTTTCCGAAGCCTACAATGAGCAGTTCTTC. It codes for CATSDVSEAYNEQFF.

This clonotype was observed many times. The genes are TRBV5-1 and TRBJ1-2, with D possibly TRBD1 on 5 matching bases. The CDR3 contains 15 residues. Germline V CDR1 and CDR2: SGHRS, YFSETQ. The V end was cut by 0 bases, the J end by 6 bases, with 15 bases between. The CDR3 region is CASSLDAGKEDGYTF. CDR3 in DNA: TGCGCCAGCAGCTTGGATGCAGGGAAGGAGGATGGCTACACCTTC.

This clonotype was recorded a few times. This sequence joins TRBV2 and TRBJ2-7, with D possibly being TRBD2 (5 bases). The V end lost 2 bases, the J end lost 3 bases, and 11 bases lay between the germline ends. Per the germline V gene, CDR1 is SNHLY and CDR2 is FYNNEI. CDR3 length: 14 residues. CDR3 residues: CASSEFTRGYEQYF. The CDR3 DNA sequence: TGTGCCAGCAGTGAATTCACCCGGGGCTACGAGCAGTACTTC.

This clonotype was observed at least ten times. This chain joins TRBV7-2 and TRBJ2-2; the D gene is possibly TRBD1 (6 bases). There are 15 residues in the CDR3. Germline CDR1 is SGHTA and CDR2 is FQGNSA. Deletions cut 1 base from V and 5 bases from J, with 11 bases between. The DNA for the CDR3 is TGTGCCAGCAGCTTAGGGACAGTTCGGACCGGGGAGCTGTTTTTT. Its translation: CASSLGTVRTGELFF.

This clonotype was picked up many times. The V and J genes are TRBV14 and TRBJ1-6; D gene ambiguous. This CDR3 region has 15 residues. Trimming left V 1 base short and J 7 bases short, with 11 bases between. Germline loops: CDR1 SGHDN, CDR2 FVKESK. The CDR3 DNA follows: TGTGCCAGCAGCCAAGGATGGGTTAGGAATTCACCCCTCCACTTT. Translating gives CASSQGWVRNSPLHF.

This clonotype was seen more than once but under ten times. The chain combines TRBV12-3 or TRBV12-4 with TRBJ2-5; D call uncertain. V was shortened by 1 base and J by 0 bases, with 9 bases between the two germline ends. The CDR3 sequence is 15 residues long. CDR3 residues: CASSLDRANQETQYF. The CDR3 bases are TGTGCCAGCAGTTTAGATAGGGCTAACCAAGAGACCCAGTACTTC.

There are many counts of this clonotype. This chain uses TRBV27 with TRBJ2-1, with TRBD2 matching 11 bases. CDR1 and CDR2 (germline): MNHEY, SMNVEV (reference sequence). V gave up 5 bases and J gave up 7 bases; unmatched junction bases: 4. CDR3 size: 14 residues. CDR3 sequence: CASSLAGGGNEQFF. CDR3 in DNA: TGTGCCAGCAGTCTAGCGGGAGGTGGAAATGAGCAGTTCTTC.

This clonotype appeared a few times. The chain couples TRBV5-6 to TRBJ2-1; D gene uncertain. The CDR3 loop spans 12 amino acids. Per the germline V gene, CDR1 is SGHDT and CDR2 is YYEEEE. Trimming stripped 1 base from V and 6 bases from J, with 5 bases between. CDR3 coding DNA: TGTGCCAGCAGCTTGCTCGTCAATGAGCAGTTCTTC. Translation: CASSLLVNEQFF.

At least ten counts were recorded for this clonotype. J is TRBJ2-5 and V is TRBV5-1; 8 bases map to TRBD1. With V trimmed by 0 bases and J by 4 bases, 5 bases remained unmatched. This CDR3 spans 15 amino acids. Germline V lookup: CDR1 SGHRS, CDR2 YFSETQ. The CDR3, as DNA: TGCGCCAGCAGCTTGGCCGGACAGGGCGTAGAGACCCAGTACTTC. It specifies CASSLAGQGVETQYF.

This clonotype was counted at least ten times. This chain uses TRBV12-3 or TRBV12-4 with TRBJ2-2, with D uncertain. V was clipped by 3 bases and J by 9 bases, with 5 bases between them. The CDR3 loop spans 11 amino acids. CDR3 residues: CASSFERELFF. The CDR3 DNA is TGTGCCAGCAGTTTTGAGCGGGAGCTGTTTTTT.

The DNA for the CDR3 is TGTGCCAGCAGCTTAGCAACAGGGGGCACTCAGCCCCAGCATTTT. This translates into CASSLATGGTQPQHF. The chain is built from TRBV7-2 and TRBJ1-5, with TRBD1 identical over 9 bases. This CDR3 is 15 amino acids long. The V gene end was trimmed by 0 bases and the J gene end by 6 bases; junction bases not matched to a gene: 3. From germline, CDR1 is SGHTA and CDR2 FQGNSA. Complete variable domain (other parts from reference TRBV7-2 and TRBJ1-5): GAGVSQSPSNKVTEKGKDVELRCDPISGHTALYWYRQSLGQGLEFLIYFQGNSAPDKSGLPSDRFSAERTGGSVSTLTIQRTQQEDSAVYLCASSLATGGTQPQHFGDGTRLSIL.

This clonotype was recorded many times. V gene TRBV29-1 combines with J gene TRBJ2-7, with TRBD2 identical over 7 bases. The CDR3 is made up of 12 amino acids. Looked up from germline, CDR1 is SQVTM and CDR2 is ANQGSEA. After removal of 5 bases from V and 3 bases from J, the junction contained 4 bases not matched to a gene. The CDR3 loop reads CSVRLAGYEQYF. In DNA, the CDR3 is TGCAGCGTTCGATTAGCGGGCTACGAGCAGTACTTC.

This clonotype was seen many times. This rearrangement joins TRBV12-3 or TRBV12-4 to TRBJ2-1; 12 bases are a match to TRBD2. Germline trimming cut 4 bases from V and 8 bases from J; bases unmatched to any gene: 9. This CDR3 region has 16 residues. CDR3 residues: CASSSPSGGASYEQFF. CDR3 in DNA: TGTGCCAGCAGTTCCCCTAGCGGGGGGGCCAGCTATGAGCAGTTCTTC.

The chain links TRBV29-1 to TRBJ2-2; a possible D gene is TRBD1 (6 bases). This CDR3 has 13 amino acids. Trimming left V 6 bases short and J 5 bases short, with 13 bases between. Germline values: CDR1 SQVTM, CDR2 ANQGSEA. CDR3 in DNA: TGCAGCGTGTACAGGGATGGGACCGGGGAGCTGTTTTTT. It translates to CSVYRDGTGELFF.

This clonotype has ten or more counts. DNA for the CDR3: TGTGCCAGCAGTTTTAACCGGCTGAGCTACACCTTC. It codes for CASSFNRLSYTF. V is TRBV12-3 or TRBV12-4 and J is TRBJ1-2; D is undetermined. Between the trimmed V and J ends, which lost 3 bases and 9 bases, there was a span of 11 bases. The CDR3 contains 12 residues.

The table lists this clonotype with many counts. The chain is built from TRBV5-1 and TRBJ2-7, with 7 nucleotides matching TRBD1. The V segment lost 6 bases and the J segment 3 bases; nucleotides outside the gene matches: 9. Germline lookup yields CDR1 SGHRS and CDR2 YFSETQ. The CDR3 runs 14 residues. The CDR3 DNA is TGCGCCAGCAAAAGGGGGCTTGGGGTCTACGAGCAGTACTTC. This codes for CASKRGLGVYEQYF.

Ten or more counts support this clonotype. The rearrangement joins TRBV11-2 to TRBJ2-3; unclear D gene. V dropped 5 bases and J dropped 3 bases, with 9 bases sitting between them. CDR3 length: 13 residues. CDR1 is SGHAT and CDR2 is FQNNGV in the germline V gene. For the CDR3, the DNA is TGTGCCAGCAGCCCCTGGGTGACAGATACGCAGTATTTT. Amino acids: CASSPWVTDTQYF.

This clonotype has a count of ten or more. V is TRBV5-5 and J is TRBJ1-1, with D perhaps matching TRBD1 (6 bases). Germline V gene data show CDR1 as SGHKS and CDR2 as YYEKEE (reference sequence). Trimming pared 4 bases from V and 3 bases from J, leaving 16 bases between. This CDR3 is 15 amino acids long. The CDR3 here is CASSPPGAVDTEAFF. The DNA of the CDR3 is TGTGCCAGCAGCCCTCCGGGGGCGGTGGACACTGAAGCTTTCTTT.

This clonotype was counted ten times or more. CDR3 sequence: CASRPLYRGSSYNEQFF. Written as DNA, the CDR3 is TGTGCCAGCAGACCCTTATACAGGGGAAGCTCCTACAATGAGCAGTTCTTC. This chain connects TRBV12-3 or TRBV12-4 to TRBJ2-1; TRBD1 matches 7 bases. Trimming removed 6 bases from V and 0 bases from J; junction bases left unmatched: 11. The CDR3 is 17 amino acids.

This chain uses TRBV6-1 with TRBJ1-1; D is possibly TRBD1 (5 bases). Germline lookup yields CDR1 MNHNS and CDR2 SASEGT. The CDR3 is 15 residues long. With 6 bases removed from V and 3 bases from J, the gap between germline ends came to 17 bases. The CDR3 nucleotides read TGTGCCAGCAGCCCAGATTACAGGACTGACACTGAAGCTTTCTTT. Amino acid sequence: CASSPDYRTDTEAFF.

This clonotype was seen repeatedly, ten times or more. This chain joins TRBV19 and TRBJ1-1; unclear D gene. Germline V gene data show CDR1 as LNHDA and CDR2 as SQIVND (reference sequence). The CDR3 loop spans 11 amino acids. V was clipped by 7 bases and J by 11 bases, with 14 bases between them. The CDR3 spells CASTDTAGAFF. CDR3 sequence (DNA): TGTGCCAGTACCGACACGGCGGGCGCTTTCTTT. Full variable domain (outside the CDR3, taken from reference TRBV19 and TRBJ1-1): DGGITQSPKYLFRKEGQNVTLSCEQNLNHDAMYWYRQDPGQGLRLIYYSQIVNDFQKGDIAEGYSVSREKKESFPLTVTSAQKNPTAFYLCASTDTAGAFFGQGTRLTVV.

Many counts were recorded for this clonotype. The chain links TRBV11-2 to TRBJ2-7, with a possible D match to TRBD1 (6 bases). Germline lookup yields CDR1 SGHAT and CDR2 FQNNGV. Trimming removed 3 bases at V and 2 bases at J, with 11 bases between. CDR3 size: 14 residues. DNA of the CDR3: TGTGCCAGCAGCTTGCTGGGGGCACCCTACGAGCAGTACTTC. Protein product: CASSLLGAPYEQYF.

This clonotype was counted a few times. Relative to the germline gene, one junction end is altered; a read error may explain this. This chain connects TRBV7-6 to TRBJ2-3; maybe TRBD2 (5 bases). Germline V CDR1 and CDR2: SGHVS, FNYEAQ. This CDR3 has 14 amino acids. The CDR3 nucleotides read TGTGCCAGCACCTTACTCTCTAGCTCAGATACGCAGTATTTT. Translating gives CASTLLSSSDTQYF.

The chain employs TRBV6-1 and TRBJ2-1; 14 bases line up with TRBD2. V gave up 4 bases and J gave up 2 bases; unmatched junction bases: 10. The CDR3 totals 19 residues. The germline gives CDR1 MNHNS, CDR2 SASEGT. The CDR3 region is CASSAPGTSGRETYNEQFF. In DNA form, the CDR3 reads TGTGCCAGCAGTGCCCCTGGGACTAGCGGGAGAGAAACCTACAATGAGCAGTTCTTC.

The gene calls are TRBV7-9 and TRBJ2-3, with 7 bases identical to TRBD2. The CDR3 totals 14 residues. Losses at the gene ends were 5 bases for V and 2 bases for J; bases not matched to a gene: 4. Germline V gene data show CDR1 as SEHNR and CDR2 as FQNEAQ (reference sequence). The chain's CDR3 is CASSMGGFTDTQYF. CDR3 DNA sequence: TGTGCCAGCAGCATGGGGGGGTTCACAGATACGCAGTATTTT.

This clonotype has just a few counts. The genes are TRBV5-5 and TRBJ2-3; 14 nucleotides line up with TRBD2. Germline values: CDR1 SGHKS, CDR2 YYEKEE (reference sequence). V was clipped by 7 bases and J by 6 bases; unmatched bases: 16. This CDR3 spans 18 amino acids. CDR3 DNA: TGTGCCAGCGCTTCCTTAAGCGGACTAGCGGGAGGTGTCGATACGCAGTATTTT. Residues: CASASLSGLAGGVDTQYF.

In its sample, this clonotype was seen many times. The rearrangement joins TRBV24-1 to TRBJ2-1; D remains ambiguous. CDR3 size: 12 residues. Germline CDR1 and CDR2: KGHDR and SFDVKD. Trimming took 3 bases from V and 5 from J, leaving 4 bases between them. The CDR3 bases are TGTGCCACCAGTGATGCCCACAATGAGCAGTTCTTC. It codes for CATSDAHNEQFF.